The rows below give T cell receptor beta chains drawn from one sample of a study of blood T cell repertoires in COVID-19. Libraries were prepared by immunoSEQ multiplex PCR; TCRdb keeps only in-frame clonotypes and omits some of them. The data hold more than 300,000 clones, with around 89% observed a single time. The material sequenced was peripheral blood. These receptors all stem from a man aged 18-30 years who had recovered from COVID-19. Both conserved end residues are part of each CDR3. Each record gives: CDR3 DNA, CDR3 protein, CDR3 length, D gene, V gene, clone size, J gene. D genes are given only for firm matches. Expanded clones are given a class, and other clones once, few, many or no size at all.

TGCGCCAGCAGCCAAGAGCGGGTCGGGGGGAGTTCTGGAAACACCATATATTTT	CASSQERVGGSSGNTIYF	18	.	TRBV4-3	.	TRBJ1-3
TGTGCCAGTAGTTTGGGGGCTCTTAGCAATCAGCCCCAGCATTTT	CASSLGALSNQPQHF	15	.	TRBV19	once	TRBJ1-5
TGTGCCAGCAGGGGGACTAACTTCTACGAGCAGTACTTC	CASRGTNFYEQYF	13	TRBD2	TRBV12-3/TRBV12-4	.	TRBJ2-7
TGCAGCGTTACCCCCAGAGGTGGGAGGAGCTCCTACAATGAGCAGTTCTTC	CSVTPRGGRSSYNEQFF	17	.	TRBV29-1	.	TRBJ2-1
TGCAGTGCTAGTAAACTAGCGGGGGGGACCCTGGAGCAGTACTTC	CSASKLAGGTLEQYF	15	TRBD2	TRBV20-1	.	TRBJ2-7
TGTGCCAGCATCTACAGAGTCCACTCAACCGGGGAGCTGTTTTTT	CASIYRVHSTGELFF	15	.	TRBV21-1	.	TRBJ2-2
TGTGCCAGCAGCTTGGAGGGGAATGAGCAGTTCTTC	CASSLEGNEQFF	12	.	TRBV5-6	.	TRBJ2-1
TGTGCCAGCAGCGTGGGAGGAGTGAGGACAGATACGCAGTATTTT	CASSVGGVRTDTQYF	15	.	TRBV5-4	.	TRBJ2-3
TGCGCCAGCAGCTTGGGACTAGGTAGCTACGAGCAGTACTTC	CASSLGLGSYEQYF	14	.	TRBV5-1	.	TRBJ2-7
TGTGCCAGCAGTGGTCGTCTCGGGAGTCCAATTGGAAACACCATATATTTT	CASSGRLGSPIGNTIYF	17	.	TRBV6-1	.	TRBJ1-3
TGTGCCAGCAGCTTGGGACTAGCGGGACTAAATGAGCAGTTCTTC	CASSLGLAGLNEQFF	15	TRBD2	TRBV7-9	.	TRBJ2-1
TGTGCCAGCACAGACAGGGGGAAGACTGAAGCTTTCTTT	CASTDRGKTEAFF	13	TRBD1	TRBV6-5	.	TRBJ1-1
TGCAGCGTTGGACACCAGGTTCCTGAAGCTTTCTTT	CSVGHQVPEAFF	12	.	TRBV29-1	.	TRBJ1-1
TGCGCCAGCAGCCAAGGCGGGTGGGAGCTGTTTTTT	CASSQGGWELFF	12	.	TRBV4-1	once	TRBJ2-2
TGTGCCACCCGGGCGGGCTTGGGCACTGAAGCTTTCTTT	CATRAGLGTEAFF	13	.	TRBV6-5	.	TRBJ1-1
TGTGCCAGCAGCCTCAACAGGGACCTTAACTATGGCTACACCTTC	CASSLNRDLNYGYTF	15	.	TRBV27	.	TRBJ1-2
TGTGCCAGCAGCGAGGGACAGTATAATTCACCCCTCCACTTT	CASSEGQYNSPLHF	14	TRBD1	TRBV9	.	TRBJ1-6
TGCGCCAGCAGTGGCTTTAGCGGGAAGCTCAACGAGCAGTACTTC	CASSGFSGKLNEQYF	15	TRBD2	TRBV10-2	.	TRBJ2-7
TGTGCCAGCCGCGACAATGGAAACACCATATATTTT	CASRDNGNTIYF	12	.	TRBV28	.	TRBJ1-3
TGTGCCAGCAGCTTCCACAGTGAAGCTTTCTTT	CASSFHSEAFF	11	.	TRBV7-9	.	TRBJ1-1
TGTGCCAGCAGTACCGGACTAGCGGGGGGAGATGAGCAGTTCTTC	CASSTGLAGGDEQFF	15	TRBD2	TRBV27	once	TRBJ2-1
TGTGCCAGCAGCTTCCGGGACAGCTCCACGGGCTACACCTTC	CASSFRDSSTGYTF	14	TRBD1	TRBV3-1/TRBV3-2	.	TRBJ1-2
TGTGCCAGCAGTTACTCGACCCGGGCCTACGAGCAGTACTTC	CASSYSTRAYEQYF	14	.	TRBV6-5	.	TRBJ2-7
TGTGCCAGCAGCCTTGACAGGGGACAGCCCCAGCATTTT	CASSLDRGQPQHF	13	TRBD1	TRBV3-1/TRBV3-2	few	TRBJ1-5
TGTGCCAGCAGTTACTCTAGCGGAATAGACACCGGGGAGCTGTTTTTT	CASSYSSGIDTGELFF	16	.	TRBV6-6	.	TRBJ2-2
TGTGCCAGCAGTTACCAGGGACTAGCGGGAGTGGGCCACGAGCAGTACTTC	CASSYQGLAGVGHEQYF	17	TRBD2	TRBV6-2/TRBV6-3	few	TRBJ2-7
TGTGCCAGCAGTGCACCTCCCGGGACTAGCGGGAGGTACAATGAGCAGTTCTTC	CASSAPPGTSGRYNEQFF	18	TRBD2	TRBV25-1	.	TRBJ2-1
TGTGCCAGCAGTGCCGACAGGGTCTATGGCTACACCTTC	CASSADRVYGYTF	13	TRBD1	TRBV12-3/TRBV12-4	.	TRBJ1-2
TGTGCCAGCAGCGCGGGACAGGGGGATTTGAACACTGAAGCTTTCTTT	CASSAGQGDLNTEAFF	16	TRBD1	TRBV5-4	.	TRBJ1-1
TGCGCCAGCAGCCAAGTAGGCGGGAACTCCTACGAGCAGTACTTC	CASSQVGGNSYEQYF	15	.	TRBV4-1	.	TRBJ2-7
TGTGCCAGCAGCTTATCTAGCGGGGGGCCGCGTTACAATGAGCAGTTCTTC	CASSLSSGGPRYNEQFF	17	TRBD2	TRBV7-3	.	TRBJ2-1
TGTGCCAGCAGCCCCTCTTTGTTGGTATCCACCGAGGGCATTCAGTACTTC	CASSPSLLVSTEGIQYF	17	.	TRBV7-9	.	TRBJ2-4
TGTGCCAGCAGCGATAGATTAATGGGCGGGAGCGGAATCGGGGAGCTGTTTTTT	CASSDRLMGGSGIGELFF	18	TRBD2	TRBV9	.	TRBJ2-2
TGTGCCAGCAGCTTAGAACTCAGGGGAGAGCAGTACTTC	CASSLELRGEQYF	13	.	TRBV7-8	once	TRBJ2-7
TGTGCCAGCAGTTTAAACTGGGGCAGGGCTCAGCCCCAGCATTTT	CASSLNWGRAQPQHF	15	.	TRBV27	.	TRBJ1-5
TGTGCCAGCAGCAACGGACAGGGTGGCAATGAGCAGTTCTTC	CASSNGQGGNEQFF	14	TRBD1	TRBV11-3	.	TRBJ2-1
TGTGCCAGCAGGGGCCAGGGGAACACCGGGGAGCTGTTTTTT	CASRGQGNTGELFF	14	.	TRBV2	.	TRBJ2-2
TGTGCCAGCAGCTTTGCGAGGGGGGGCACCGGGGAGCTGTTTTTT	CASSFARGGTGELFF	15	.	TRBV5-5	.	TRBJ2-2
TGTGCCAGCAGCTTACGCGCAGGTGCCCTAACTAATGAAAAACTGTTTTTT	CASSLRAGALTNEKLFF	17	.	TRBV13	.	TRBJ1-4
TGTGCCAGCAGCTTAGTTACGGGATGGATGGCTGAAGCTTTCTTT	CASSLVTGWMAEAFF	15	.	TRBV13	.	TRBJ1-1
TGTGCCAGCAGCTCTATGGCAGGGGCGGGGGGACGCACAGATACGCAGTATTTT	CASSSMAGAGGRTDTQYF	18	TRBD2	TRBV7-2	.	TRBJ2-3
TGTGCCAGCAGCTTAAGTTGGCCTGGAAACACCATATATTTT	CASSLSWPGNTIYF	14	.	TRBV11-2	.	TRBJ1-3
TGTGCCAGCAGCAGACAGGGGGTTAACACCGGGGAGCTGTTTTTT	CASSRQGVNTGELFF	15	TRBD1	TRBV6-5	.	TRBJ2-2
TGCGCCAGCAGCCCCGCCGCGGGACCAAGGACCGGGGAGCTGTTTTTT	CASSPAAGPRTGELFF	16	.	TRBV5-1	.	TRBJ2-2
TGTGCCAGCAGATTCCTAAGCTCTGGAAACACCATATATTTT	CASRFLSSGNTIYF	14	.	TRBV5-6	.	TRBJ1-3
TGTGCCAGCTCACCAGAGGGGGGGTATGGCTACACCTTC	CASSPEGGYGYTF	13	.	TRBV18	.	TRBJ1-2
TGCGCCAGCAGCTTGCGGGACAGGGCCGAGCAGTACTTC	CASSLRDRAEQYF	13	TRBD1	TRBV5-1	.	TRBJ2-7
TGTGCCAGCAGCTTATCGGGGAATCGGAATTCACCCCTCCACTTT	CASSLSGNRNSPLHF	15	.	TRBV7-9	.	TRBJ1-6
TGTGCCTGGAGTGACGCACTCTACGAGCAGTACTTC	CAWSDALYEQYF	12	.	TRBV30	.	TRBJ2-7
TGTGCCAGTACCTCACCGGACAGTCGAACTAACTATGGCTACACCTTC	CASTSPDSRTNYGYTF	16	.	TRBV19	.	TRBJ1-2
TGCGCCAGCAGCTTGTGGTCAGGCGACACCGGGGAGCTGTTTTTT	CASSLWSGDTGELFF	15	.	TRBV5-1	.	TRBJ2-2